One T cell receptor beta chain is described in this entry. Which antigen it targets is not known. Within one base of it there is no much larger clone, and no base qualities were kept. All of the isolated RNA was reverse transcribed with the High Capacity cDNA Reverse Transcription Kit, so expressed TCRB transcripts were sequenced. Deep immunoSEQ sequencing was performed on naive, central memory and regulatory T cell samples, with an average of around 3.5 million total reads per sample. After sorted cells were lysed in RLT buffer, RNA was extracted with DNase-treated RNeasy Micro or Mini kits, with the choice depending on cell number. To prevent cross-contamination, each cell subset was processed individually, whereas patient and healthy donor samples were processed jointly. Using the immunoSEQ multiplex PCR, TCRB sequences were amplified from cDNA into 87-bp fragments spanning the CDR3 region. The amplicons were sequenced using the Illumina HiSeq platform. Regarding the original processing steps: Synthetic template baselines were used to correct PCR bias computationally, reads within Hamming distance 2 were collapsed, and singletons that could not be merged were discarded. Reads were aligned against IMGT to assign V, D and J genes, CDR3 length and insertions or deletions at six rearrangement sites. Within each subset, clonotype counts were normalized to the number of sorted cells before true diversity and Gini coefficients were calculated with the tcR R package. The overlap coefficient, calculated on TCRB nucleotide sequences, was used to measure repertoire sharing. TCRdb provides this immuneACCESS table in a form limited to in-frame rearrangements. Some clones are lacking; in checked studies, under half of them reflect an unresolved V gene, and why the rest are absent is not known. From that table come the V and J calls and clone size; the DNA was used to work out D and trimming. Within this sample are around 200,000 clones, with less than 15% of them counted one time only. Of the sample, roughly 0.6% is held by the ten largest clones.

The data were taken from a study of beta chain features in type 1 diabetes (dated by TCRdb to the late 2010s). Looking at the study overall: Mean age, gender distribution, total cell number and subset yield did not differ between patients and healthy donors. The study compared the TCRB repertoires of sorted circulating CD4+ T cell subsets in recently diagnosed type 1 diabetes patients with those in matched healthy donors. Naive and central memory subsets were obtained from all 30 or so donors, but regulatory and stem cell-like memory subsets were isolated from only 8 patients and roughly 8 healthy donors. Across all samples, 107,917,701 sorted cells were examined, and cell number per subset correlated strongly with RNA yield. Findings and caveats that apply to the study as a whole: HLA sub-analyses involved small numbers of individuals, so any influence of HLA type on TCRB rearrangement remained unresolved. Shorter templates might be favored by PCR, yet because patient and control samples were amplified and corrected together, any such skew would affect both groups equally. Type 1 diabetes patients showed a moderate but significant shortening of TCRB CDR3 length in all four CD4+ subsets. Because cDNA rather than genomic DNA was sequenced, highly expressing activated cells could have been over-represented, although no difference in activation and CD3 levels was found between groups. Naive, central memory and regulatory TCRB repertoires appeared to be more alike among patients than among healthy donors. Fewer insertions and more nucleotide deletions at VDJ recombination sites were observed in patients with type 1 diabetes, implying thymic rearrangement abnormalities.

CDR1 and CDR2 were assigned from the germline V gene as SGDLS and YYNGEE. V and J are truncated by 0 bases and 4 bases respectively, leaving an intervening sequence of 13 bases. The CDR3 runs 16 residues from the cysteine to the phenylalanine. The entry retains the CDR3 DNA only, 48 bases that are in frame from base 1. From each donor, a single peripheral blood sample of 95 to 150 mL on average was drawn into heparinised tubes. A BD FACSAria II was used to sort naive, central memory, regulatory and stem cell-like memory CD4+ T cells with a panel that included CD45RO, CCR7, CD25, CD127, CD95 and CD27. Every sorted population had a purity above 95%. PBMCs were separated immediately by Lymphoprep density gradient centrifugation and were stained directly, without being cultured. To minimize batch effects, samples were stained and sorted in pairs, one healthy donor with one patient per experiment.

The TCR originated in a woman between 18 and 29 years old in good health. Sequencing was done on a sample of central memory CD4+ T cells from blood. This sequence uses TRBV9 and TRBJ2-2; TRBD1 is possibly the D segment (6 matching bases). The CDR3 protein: CASSVGSRGSTGELFF. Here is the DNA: TGTGCCAGCAGCGTAGGGAGCAGGGGCTCCACCGGGGAGCTGTTTTTT.